The sample holds many counts of the clone carrying this TCR beta chain. Its specificity is not known. V shed 5 bases and J 5 bases; nucleotides not matched to a gene: 4. Germline CDR1 reads ENHRY; CDR2 reads SYGVKD. This CDR3 contains 13 residues. This sample is drawn from a study of neurological immune-mediated disorders. The cDNA was synthesized by means of template-switch 5'RACE, which was carried out with 10-nucleotide random UMIs. The output of every sequencing run exceeded 160 million TCR-beta sequences, derived from 15-18 subjects. TCRdb fed the 5' RACE reads into MiXCR, producing one record per CDR3 protein. The table has approximately 40,000 distinct CDR3 sequences, approximately 4.4% seen once; the top ten hold roughly 9%. The study built sorted libraries from 1 million CD4+ or CD8+ T cells. Study observations and caveats: Multiple sclerosis was found to have the least TCR clonal expansion, below healthy controls, and HTLV-1-associated myelopathy the most.

This TCR derives from a man aged 18-30 years in good health. V is TRBV10-3 and J is TRBJ2-7; 9 bases are shared with TRBD1. Sequenced input: CD4+ T cells from blood. CDR3 sequence reads: CAISRGQGDEQYF. CDR3 coding DNA: TGTGCCATCAGTAGGGGACAGGGAGACGAGCAGTACTTC.